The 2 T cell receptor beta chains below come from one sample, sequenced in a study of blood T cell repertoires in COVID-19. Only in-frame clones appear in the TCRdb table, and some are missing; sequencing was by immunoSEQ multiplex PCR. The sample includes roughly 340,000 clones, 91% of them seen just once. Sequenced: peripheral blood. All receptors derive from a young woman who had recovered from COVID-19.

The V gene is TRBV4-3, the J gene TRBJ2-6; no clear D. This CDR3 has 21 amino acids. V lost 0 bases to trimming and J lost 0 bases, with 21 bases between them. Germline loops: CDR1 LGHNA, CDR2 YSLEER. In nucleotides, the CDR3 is TGCGCCAGCAGCCAAGACGGTCCACGATATAACAGCCTCTCTGGGGCCAACGTCCTGACTTTC. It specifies CASSQDGPRYNSLSGANVLTF.

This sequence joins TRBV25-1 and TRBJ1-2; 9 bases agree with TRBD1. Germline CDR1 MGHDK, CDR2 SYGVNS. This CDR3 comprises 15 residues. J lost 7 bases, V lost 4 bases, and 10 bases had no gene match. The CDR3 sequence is CASSARTGDYGGYTF. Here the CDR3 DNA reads TGTGCCAGCAGTGCCAGGACAGGGGATTATGGTGGCTACACCTTC.